The 29 T cell receptor beta chains below were found in one sample sequenced in a study of T cells after yellow fever vaccination. TCRdb analysed the 5' RACE reads with MiXCR anew, one entry per CDR3 protein. The profile shows some 120,000 distinct CDR3 sequences, under 9% of them singletons. The starting material was CD8+ T cells sorted from PBMCs, obtained 45 days after the yellow fever booster vaccination. The origin of the receptors is a man younger than 40 who received the YFV17D yellow fever vaccine.

This clonotype was seen many times. The chain employs TRBV14 and TRBJ2-7; TRBD1 or TRBD2 may be the D gene (5 bases each). Germline assignment: CDR1 SGHDN and CDR2 FVKESK. The CDR3 sequence is 15 residues long. V lost 3 bases and J 0 bases, leaving 12 bases between the germline ends. CDR3: CASSQGRRSSYEQYF. CDR3 sequence (DNA): TGTGCCAGCAGCCAGGGACGTCGCAGCTCCTACGAGCAGTACTTC.

The sample holds many counts of this clonotype. The chain recombines TRBV7-9 with TRBJ2-5, with D perhaps matching TRBD2 (6 bases). Per the germline V gene, CDR1 is SEHNR and CDR2 is FQNEAQ (reference sequence). V lost 2 bases to trimming and J lost 4 bases, with 20 bases between them. CDR3 length: 17 residues. CDR3 bases: TGTGCCAGCAGCTTATGGTCGCTAGCGAGAACTCCAGAGACCCAGTACTTC. Translated, it gives CASSLWSLARTPETQYF.

This clonotype was detected ten times or more. The CDR3 coding sequence is TGTGCCAGCAGTTACGAAGTAAAAACGCAGTATTTT. Residues: CASSYEVKTQYF. The chain combines TRBV6-2 or TRBV6-3 with TRBJ2-5; D ambiguous. The last part of the DNA fits TRBJ2-3 better; the J call may be wrong. This CDR3 comprises 12 residues. CDR1 and CDR2 from the germline V gene are MNHEY and SVGEGT.

A few counts support this clonotype. The V gene is TRBV20-1, the J gene TRBJ2-1; 7 bases fit TRBD2. V shed 6 bases, J shed 8 bases, and the junction held 10 bases outside the gene matches. This CDR3 spans 13 amino acids. CDR1 is DFQATT, CDR2 SNEGSKA, per germline (reference sequence). The CDR3 DNA is TGCAGTGCCATCCGAGGCGGGAGCTATGAGCAGTTCTTC. This sequence encodes CSAIRGGSYEQFF.

This clonotype turned up a few times. The V gene is TRBV27, the J gene TRBJ2-7; the match to TRBD1 covers 9 bases. Germline assignment: CDR1 MNHEY and CDR2 SMNVEV (reference sequence). The CDR3 contains 15 residues. V lost 2 bases, J lost 3 bases, and 5 bases stayed unmatched. The CDR3 DNA reads as TGTGCCAGCAGTTTAGGGGGACAGGGAGACTACGAGCAGTACTTC. It is translated as CASSLGGQGDYEQYF.

This clonotype was counted at least ten times. The V and J genes are TRBV20-1 and TRBJ2-1; 14 bases agree with TRBD2. Germline CDR1 reads DFQATT; CDR2 reads SNEGSKA (reference sequence). The CDR3 contains 16 residues. The V and J ends lost 0 bases and 8 bases, in that order; junction bases with no gene match: 6. Here the CDR3 reads CSARDIQGLAGDEQFF. DNA of the CDR3: TGCAGTGCTAGAGATATACAGGGACTAGCGGGAGATGAGCAGTTCTTC.

This chain joins TRBV7-9 and TRBJ2-7; no definite D call. CDR1 is SEHNR and CDR2 is FQNEAQ in the germline V gene (reference sequence). Deletions cut 5 bases from V and 2 bases from J, with 13 bases between. This CDR3 comprises 14 residues. The DNA of the CDR3 is TGTGCCAGCAGCCTTTTTGGGAACCCCTACGAGCAGTACTTC. Its translation: CASSLFGNPYEQYF.

This clonotype has only a few counts. The chain joins TRBV14 to TRBJ1-4, with 7 positions matching TRBD1. Trimming cost V 4 bases and J 6 bases; bases outside gene matches: 8. This CDR3 contains 15 residues. CDR1 and CDR2 (germline): SGHDN, FVKESK. The CDR3 region is CASSPRDSLYEKLFF. Written as DNA, the CDR3 is TGTGCCAGCAGCCCCCGGGACAGCCTTTATGAAAAACTGTTTTTT.

This clonotype was counted ten times or more. The chain carries TRBV7-9 and TRBJ1-2; a possible D gene is TRBD1 (6 bases). CDR1 is SEHNR and CDR2 is FQNEAQ in the germline V gene (reference sequence). The CDR3 extends over 13 amino acids. V lost 5 bases and J 3 bases, leaving 10 bases between the germline ends. The CDR3 bases are TGTGCCAGCAGCCGACAGGCCTACTATGGCTACACCTTC. It translates to CASSRQAYYGYTF.

This rearrangement joins TRBV2 to TRBJ2-2; 10 bases map to TRBD2. The CDR3 totals 17 residues. Unmatched junction bases numbered 2, after V lost 1 base and J lost 0 bases. Germline V lookup: CDR1 SNHLY, CDR2 FYNNEI. This chain's CDR3 is CASSEGTSGSNTGELFF. DNA of the CDR3: TGTGCCAGCAGTGAAGGGACTAGCGGTTCGAACACCGGGGAGCTGTTTTTT.

The rearrangement uses TRBV2 and TRBJ2-1; 15 positions agree with TRBD2. The CDR3 length is 14 residues. CDR1 SNHLY and CDR2 FYNNEI come from the germline V gene. DNA for the CDR3: TGTACCATCACCGGACTAGCGGGAGGGAGTGAGCAGTTCTTC. Protein: CTITGLAGGSEQFF.

This chain links TRBV7-2 with TRBJ2-3; D might be TRBD1 or TRBD2, each matching 5 bases. The V and J ends lost 5 bases and 4 bases respectively, with 19 bases between them. Germline values: CDR1 SGHTA, CDR2 FQGNSA. This CDR3 has 16 amino acids. In DNA, the CDR3 is TGTGCCAGCAGCGCACTGAGGGGTGGAGGTGCAGATACGCAGTATTTT. Residues: CASSALRGGGADTQYF.

V gene TRBV20-1 combines with J gene TRBJ2-3; D possibly corresponds to TRBD1 (6 bases). Germline CDR1 DFQATT, CDR2 SNEGSKA (reference sequence). Trimming removed 0 bases from V and 1 base from J, with 11 bases in between. The CDR3 length is 15 residues. The CDR3 DNA reads TGCAGTGCTAGAGATTGGGGGCGGGGCACAGATACGCAGTATTTT. Its protein is CSARDWGRGTDTQYF.

This clonotype was detected a few times. This chain links TRBV3-1 with TRBJ1-2; TRBD1 agrees at 8 bases. V lost 4 bases and J lost 2; bases outside the gene matches: 12. The germline V gene has CDR1 LGHDT and CDR2 YNNKEL (reference sequence). CDR3 length: 17 residues. CDR3 DNA: TGTGCCAGCAGCCCCCGACAGGGGAAAACAAAGAACTATGGCTACACCTTC. This codes for CASSPRQGKTKNYGYTF.

This clonotype was recorded at least ten times. V and J are TRBV30 and TRBJ2-1; TRBD1 matches 10 bases. This CDR3 spans 15 amino acids. V lost 3 bases, J lost 7 bases, and 9 bases stayed unmatched. The germline CDR1 and CDR2 sequences are GTSNPN and SVGIG (reference sequence). For the CDR3, the DNA is TGTGCCTGGAGCATCGGGACAGGGGTGAAAAATGAGCAGTTCTTC. Translated: CAWSIGTGVKNEQFF.

This clonotype has a count of ten or more. Here the CDR3 reads CSARSGTGGKNIQYF. The CDR3 DNA reads TGCAGCGCACGATCCGGGACAGGGGGCAAAAACATTCAGTACTTC. The chain has TRBV29-1 and TRBJ2-4; 11 bases fit TRBD1. Germline trimming cut 7 bases from V and 3 bases from J; bases unmatched to any gene: 8. CDR3 size: 15 residues. Looked up from germline, CDR1 is SQVTM and CDR2 is ANQGSEA.

J is TRBJ2-7 and V is TRBV12-3 or TRBV12-4; unclear D gene. The CDR3 is 14 residues long. V lost 2 bases and J 4 bases, leaving 12 bases between the germline ends. The CDR3 loop reads CASSLKYSSYEQYF. As DNA, the CDR3 is TGTGCCAGCAGTTTAAAGTACAGCTCTTACGAGCAGTACTTC.

This clonotype was observed a few times. The rearrangement uses TRBV29-1 and TRBJ2-3; 10 nucleotides agree with TRBD1. With V trimmed by 1 base and J by 7 bases, 11 bases remained unmatched. The CDR3 is 16 amino acids. Germline-derived CDR1 and CDR2 are SQVTM and ANQGSEA. The CDR3 protein is CSVEALDRGDSYTQYF. The CDR3 DNA is TGCAGCGTTGAAGCCCTGGACAGGGGGGATTCTTATACGCAGTATTTT.

This clonotype has ten or more counts. V and J are TRBV20-1 and TRBJ2-7; D remains ambiguous. The CDR3 covers 14 residues. The V gene's germline CDR1 is DFQATT and CDR2 SNEGSKA (reference sequence). The V end was cut by 8 bases, the J end by 0 bases, with 17 bases between. As DNA, the CDR3 is TGCAGTTCCCCCCCGGTGGACGGCTCCTACGAGCAGTACTTC. Amino acid sequence: CSSPPVDGSYEQYF.

The V call is TRBV27, the J call TRBJ2-7; D not resolved. V was pared by 8 bases and J by 0 bases, with 17 bases between. From germline, CDR1 is MNHEY and CDR2 SMNVEV (reference sequence). This CDR3 is built from 15 residues. CDR3 protein: CASRRFTADSYEQYF. The CDR3 bases are TGTGCCAGCCGAAGGTTTACAGCCGACTCCTACGAGCAGTACTTC.

Worth noting for this clonotype: This may be a read error: a much more frequent sequence differs by one nucleotide. The chain employs TRBV7-2 and TRBJ2-2, with D unclear. The V and J ends lost 7 bases and 3 bases respectively, with 3 bases between them. The CDR3 covers 11 residues. Germline V gives CDR1 SGHTA, CDR2 FQGNSA. CDR3 sequence: CASTYTGELFF. The CDR3, as DNA: TGTGCCAGCACTTACACCGGGGAGCTGTTTTTT.

This clonotype occurred many times. J is TRBJ2-1 and V is TRBV5-1, with 14 bases identical to TRBD2. The ends lost 0 bases at V and 2 bases at J; junction bases unmatched: 7. This CDR3 has 19 amino acids. The germline CDR1 and CDR2 sequences are SGHRS and YFSETQ. CDR3 loop: CASSLVGLAGALPYNEQFF. The CDR3 DNA sequence: TGCGCCAGCAGCTTGGTGGGACTAGCGGGAGCTTTGCCCTACAATGAGCAGTTCTTC. The full variable domain, its missing parts supplied by reference TRBV5-1 and TRBJ2-1, is KAGVTQTPRYLIKTRGQQVTLSCSPISGHRSVSWYQQTPGQGLQFLFEYFSETQRNKGNFPGRFSGRQFSNSRSEMNVSTLELGDSALYLCASSLVGLAGALPYNEQFFGPGTRLTVL.

This clonotype was seen at least ten times. The chain joins TRBV20-1 to TRBJ2-7; TRBD2 matches at 8 bases. Germline V gene data show CDR1 as DFQATT and CDR2 as SNEGSKA (reference sequence). Germline trimming cut 1 base from V and 1 base from J; bases unmatched to any gene: 3. This CDR3 is 14 amino acids long. CDR3 coding DNA: TGCAGTGCTAGAGTTAGCGGGGTTTCCTACGAGCAGTACTTC. As protein: CSARVSGVSYEQYF.

This clonotype was observed many times. The CDR3 spells CASSYTSSYEQYF. The DNA of the CDR3 is TGTGCCAGCAGTTATACGAGCTCCTACGAGCAGTACTTC. J is TRBJ2-7 and V is TRBV6-5; D is undetermined. Germline V gene sequence: CDR1 MNHEY, CDR2 SVGAGI. The CDR3 has 13 amino acids. Trimming stripped 3 bases from V and 0 bases from J, with 6 bases between.

This clonotype was observed many times. The chain couples TRBV11-2 to TRBJ2-7, with D maybe TRBD1 (6 bases). Per the germline V gene, CDR1 is SGHAT and CDR2 is FQNNGV. This CDR3 spans 15 amino acids. The ends were cut back, 0 bases at V and 3 bases at J, with 12 bases in the middle. The CDR3 sequence: CASSLDPVRGYEQYF. In DNA form, the CDR3 reads TGTGCCAGCAGCTTAGATCCCGTCAGGGGCTACGAGCAGTACTTC.

V usage is TRBV4-2 and J usage is TRBJ2-1; D gene ambiguous. Germline V gives CDR1 LGHNA, CDR2 YNFKEQ. This CDR3 has 14 amino acids. V dropped 5 bases and J dropped 8 bases, with 16 bases sitting between them. CDR3: CASSKGISGDEQFF. CDR3 nucleotide sequence: TGTGCCAGCAGCAAAGGGATCTCAGGCGATGAGCAGTTCTTC.

This clonotype was picked up many times. V usage is TRBV11-2 and J usage is TRBJ2-5; 10 bases map to TRBD2. The CDR3 spans 15 residues. Unmatched junction bases numbered 8, after V lost 5 bases and J lost 5 bases. CDR1 SGHAT and CDR2 FQNNGV come from the germline V gene. Here the CDR3 reads CASSVGASGSETQYF. In DNA, the CDR3 is TGTGCCAGCAGCGTTGGGGCTAGCGGGAGTGAGACCCAGTACTTC.

This clonotype was found a few times. The V and J genes are TRBV2 and TRBJ2-7; D remains ambiguous. V lost 1 base and J lost 5, with 12 bases in between. From germline, CDR1 is SNHLY and CDR2 FYNNEI. This CDR3 comprises 14 residues. The CDR3 coding sequence is TGTGCCAGCAGTGAAGGGGCCGGCCTAGACGAGCAGTACTTC. The encoded protein is CASSEGAGLDEQYF.

This chain connects TRBV11-2 to TRBJ2-2, with 7 positions matching TRBD1. The length of the CDR3 is 16 residues. The junction had 14 bases not matched to a gene; V was cut back by 5 bases and J by 8 bases. Looked up from germline, CDR1 is SGHAT and CDR2 is FQNNGV. CDR3 coding DNA: TGTGCCAGCAGCCACATAAAAGCGAAGGGGGCGGGGGAGCTGTTTTTT. Amino acid sequence: CASSHIKAKGAGELFF. Based on the CDR3 plus reference TRBV11-2 and TRBJ2-2, the full variable domain is EAGVAQSPRYKIIEKRQSVAFWCNPISGHATLYWYQQILGQGPKLLIQFQNNGVVDDSQLPKDRFSAERLKGVDSTLKIQPAKLEDSAVYLCASSHIKAKGAGELFFGEGSRLTVL.